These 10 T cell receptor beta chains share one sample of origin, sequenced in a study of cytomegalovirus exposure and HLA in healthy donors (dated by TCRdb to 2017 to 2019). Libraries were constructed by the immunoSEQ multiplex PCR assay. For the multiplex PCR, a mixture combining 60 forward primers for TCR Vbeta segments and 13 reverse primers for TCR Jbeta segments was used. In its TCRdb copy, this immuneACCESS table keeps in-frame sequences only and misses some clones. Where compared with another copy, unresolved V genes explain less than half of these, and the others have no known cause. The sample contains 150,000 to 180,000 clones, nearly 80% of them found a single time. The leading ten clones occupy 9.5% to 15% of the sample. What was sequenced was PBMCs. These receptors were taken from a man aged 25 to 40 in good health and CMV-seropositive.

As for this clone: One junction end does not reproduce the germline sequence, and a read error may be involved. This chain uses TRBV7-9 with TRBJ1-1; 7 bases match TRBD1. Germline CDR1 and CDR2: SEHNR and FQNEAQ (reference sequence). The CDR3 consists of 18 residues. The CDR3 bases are TGTTCCAGCAGCTTAGTGGGGACAGCATTCTCGAGGGACACTGAAGCTTTCTTT. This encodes CSSSLVGTAFSRDTEAFF. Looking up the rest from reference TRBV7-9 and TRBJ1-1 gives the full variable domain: DTGVSQNPRHKITKRGQNVTFRCDPISEHNRLYWYRQTLGQGPEFLTYFQNEAQLEKSRLLSDRFSAERPKGSFSTLEIQRTEQGDSAMYLCSSSLVGTAFSRDTEAFFGQGTRLTVV.

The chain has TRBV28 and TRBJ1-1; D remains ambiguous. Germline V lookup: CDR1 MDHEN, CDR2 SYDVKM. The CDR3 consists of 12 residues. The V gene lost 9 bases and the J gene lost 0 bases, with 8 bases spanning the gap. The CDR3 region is CASGSMNTEAFF. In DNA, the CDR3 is TGTGCCAGTGGGAGCATGAACACTGAAGCTTTCTTT.

CDR3 nucleotides: TGTGCCAGCAGTCAGAGACAGGGTCAGATGAACACTGAAGCTTTCTTT. Encoded protein: CASSQRQGQMNTEAFF. The chain carries TRBV27 and TRBJ1-1; 7 bases map to TRBD1. The V segment lost 5 bases and the J segment 0 bases; nucleotides outside the gene matches: 9. CDR1 and CDR2 (germline): MNHEY, SMNVEV (reference sequence). This CDR3 comprises 16 residues.

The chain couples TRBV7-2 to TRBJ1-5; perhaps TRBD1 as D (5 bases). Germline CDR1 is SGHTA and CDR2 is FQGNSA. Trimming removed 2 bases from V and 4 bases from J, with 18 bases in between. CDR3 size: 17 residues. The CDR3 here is CASSLKMFAGRNQPQHF. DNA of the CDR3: TGTGCCAGCAGCTTAAAAATGTTTGCAGGGCGGAATCAGCCCCAGCATTTT.

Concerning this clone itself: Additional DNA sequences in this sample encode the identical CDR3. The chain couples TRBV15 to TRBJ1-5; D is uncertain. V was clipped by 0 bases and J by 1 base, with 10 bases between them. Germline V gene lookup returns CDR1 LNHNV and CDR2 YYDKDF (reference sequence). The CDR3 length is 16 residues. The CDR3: CATSRDRGLSNQPQHF. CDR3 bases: TGTGCCACCAGCAGAGACAGAGGGCTAAGCAATCAGCCCCAGCATTTT.

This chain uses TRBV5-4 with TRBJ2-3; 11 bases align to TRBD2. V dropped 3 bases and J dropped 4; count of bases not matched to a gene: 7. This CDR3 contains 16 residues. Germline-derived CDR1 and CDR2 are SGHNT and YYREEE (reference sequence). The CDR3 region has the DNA TGTGCCAGCAGCTCACTACTAGCGGGAGTGGCAGATACGCAGTATTTT. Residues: CASSSLLAGVADTQYF.

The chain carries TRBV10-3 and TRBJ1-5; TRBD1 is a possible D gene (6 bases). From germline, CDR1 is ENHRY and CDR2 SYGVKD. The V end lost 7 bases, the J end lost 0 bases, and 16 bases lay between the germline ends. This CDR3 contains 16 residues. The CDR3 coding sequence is TGTGCCATCATCCTCCGGGGACATTTTAGCAATCAGCCCCAGCATTTT. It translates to CAIILRGHFSNQPQHF.

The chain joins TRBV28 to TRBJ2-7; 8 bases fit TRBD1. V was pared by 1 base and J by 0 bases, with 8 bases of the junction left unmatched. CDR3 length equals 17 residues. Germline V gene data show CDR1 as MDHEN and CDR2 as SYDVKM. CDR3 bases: TGTGCCAGCAGTTTATCGAACTTCGGGACAGGCTCCTACGAGCAGTACTTC. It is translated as CASSLSNFGTGSYEQYF.

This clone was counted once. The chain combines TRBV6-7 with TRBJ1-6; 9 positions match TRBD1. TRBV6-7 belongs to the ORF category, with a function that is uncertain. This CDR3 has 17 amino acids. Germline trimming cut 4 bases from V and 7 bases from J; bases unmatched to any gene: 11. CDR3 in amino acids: CASSSSLDRGPNSPLHF. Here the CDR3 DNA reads TGTGCCAGCAGTTCCTCCTTGGACAGGGGCCCAAATTCACCCCTCCACTTT.

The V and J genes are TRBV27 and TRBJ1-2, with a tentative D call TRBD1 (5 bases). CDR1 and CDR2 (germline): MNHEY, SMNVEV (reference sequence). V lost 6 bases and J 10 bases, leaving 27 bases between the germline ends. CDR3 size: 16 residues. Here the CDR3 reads CASRPSDPLQAPTYTF. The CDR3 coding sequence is TGTGCCAGCAGGCCCTCGGACCCCCTACAGGCCCCTACCTACACCTTC.